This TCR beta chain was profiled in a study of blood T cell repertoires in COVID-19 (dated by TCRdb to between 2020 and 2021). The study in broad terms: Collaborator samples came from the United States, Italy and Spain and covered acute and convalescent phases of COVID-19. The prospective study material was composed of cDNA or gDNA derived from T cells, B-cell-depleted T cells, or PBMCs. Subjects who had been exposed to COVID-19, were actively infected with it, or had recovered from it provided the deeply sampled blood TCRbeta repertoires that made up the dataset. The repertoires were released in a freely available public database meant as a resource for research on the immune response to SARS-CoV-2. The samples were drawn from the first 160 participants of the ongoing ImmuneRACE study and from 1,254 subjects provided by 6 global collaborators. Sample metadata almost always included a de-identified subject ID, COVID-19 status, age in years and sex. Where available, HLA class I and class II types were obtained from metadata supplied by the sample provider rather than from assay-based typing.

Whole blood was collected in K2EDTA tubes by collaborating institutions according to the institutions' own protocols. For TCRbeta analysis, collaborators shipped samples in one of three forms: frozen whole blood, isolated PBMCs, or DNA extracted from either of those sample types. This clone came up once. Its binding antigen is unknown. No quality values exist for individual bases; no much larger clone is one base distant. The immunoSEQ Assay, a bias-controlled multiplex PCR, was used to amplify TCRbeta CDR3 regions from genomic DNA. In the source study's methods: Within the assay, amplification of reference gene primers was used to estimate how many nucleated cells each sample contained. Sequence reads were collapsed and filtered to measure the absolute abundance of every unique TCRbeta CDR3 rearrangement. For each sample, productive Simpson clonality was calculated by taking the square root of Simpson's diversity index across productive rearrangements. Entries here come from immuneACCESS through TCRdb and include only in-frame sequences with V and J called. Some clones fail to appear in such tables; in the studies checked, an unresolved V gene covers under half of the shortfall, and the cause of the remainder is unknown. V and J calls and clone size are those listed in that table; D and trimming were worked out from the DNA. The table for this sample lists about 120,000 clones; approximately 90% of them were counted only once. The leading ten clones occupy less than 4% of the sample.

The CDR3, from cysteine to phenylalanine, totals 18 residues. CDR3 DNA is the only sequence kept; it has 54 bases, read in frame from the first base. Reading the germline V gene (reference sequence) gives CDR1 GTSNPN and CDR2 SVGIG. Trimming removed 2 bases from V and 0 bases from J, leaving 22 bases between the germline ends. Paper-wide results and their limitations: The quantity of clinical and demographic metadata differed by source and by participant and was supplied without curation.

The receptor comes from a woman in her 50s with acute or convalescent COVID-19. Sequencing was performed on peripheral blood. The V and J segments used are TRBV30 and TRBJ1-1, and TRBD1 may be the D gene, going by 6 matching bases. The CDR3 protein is CAWSSPPPGTPMNTEAFF. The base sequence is TGTGCCTGGAGTTCACCCCCCCCCGGGACACCCATGAACACTGAAGCTTTCTTT.